What follows are 27 T cell receptor beta chains derived from one specimen sequenced in a study of T cells in Graves' hyperthyroidism and ophthalmopathy. Amplified regions were TCR beta CDR3 sequences from RNA transcripts. First-round RT-PCR with HTBI primers amplified the TCR CDR3 region. One entry per CDR3 protein results from TCRdb running MiXCR on the multiplex PCR reads. The sample comprises some 550,000 distinct CDR3 sequences, more than 20% of which are singletons, and 26% rests with the top ten. Material: blood. These receptors all stem from a man between 18 and 29 years old with Graves' hyperthyroidism.

This clonotype was observed a handful of times. The V gene is TRBV29-1, the J gene TRBJ2-7, with D possibly matching TRBD1 (6 bases). CDR1 SQVTM and CDR2 ANQGSEA come from the germline V gene. V was clipped by 5 bases and J by 0 bases, with 11 bases between them. The CDR3 covers 13 residues. CDR3 region: CSVNRDNSYEQYF. CDR3 DNA sequence: TGCAGCGTTAACCGGGACAACTCCTACGAGCAGTACTTC.

This clonotype was detected many times. This chain uses TRBV7-2 with TRBJ2-7; D is perhaps TRBD2 (5 bases). CDR1 SGHTA and CDR2 FQGNSA come from the germline V gene. The CDR3 is 15 residues long. Trimming left V 4 bases short and J 1 base short, with 14 bases between. CDR3 sequence reads: CASSWTADLSYEQYF. For the CDR3, the DNA is TGTGCCAGCAGCTGGACCGCGGACTTATCCTACGAGCAGTACTTC.

The rearrangement joins TRBV28 to TRBJ1-1; D ambiguous. The germline CDR1 and CDR2 sequences are MDHEN and SYDVKM. V was pared by 1 base and J by 4 bases, with 16 bases between. This CDR3 contains 16 residues. CDR3 coding DNA: TGTGCCAGCAGTTTATCGTCCTACCCCGGTGGCACTGAAGCTTTCTTT. Protein product: CASSLSSYPGGTEAFF. Variable domain in full (rest from reference TRBV28 and TRBJ1-1): DVKVTQSSRYLVKRTGEKVFLECVQDMDHENMFWYRQDPGLGLRLIYFSYDVKMKEKGDIPEGYSVSREKKERFSLILESASTNQTSMYLCASSLSSYPGGTEAFFGQGTRLTVV.

Comment on this clonotype: One base away lies a much larger clone, so this may be a sequencing read error. The gene calls are TRBV6-1 and TRBJ2-5, with D possibly being TRBD2 (7 bases). This CDR3 contains 14 residues. Germline values: CDR1 MNHNS, CDR2 SASEGT. The V gene lost 6 bases and the J gene lost 5 bases, with 16 bases spanning the gap. CDR3 nucleotides: TGTGCCAGCAGCCTAGGGGGGGAGTGGGAGACCCAGTACTTC. This codes for CASSLGGEWETQYF.

This clonotype turned up a few times. This rearrangement joins TRBV27 to TRBJ1-1; 9 bases agree with TRBD1. Germline-derived CDR1 and CDR2 are MNHEY and SMNVEV (reference sequence). After removal of 4 bases from V and 11 bases from J, the junction contained 17 bases not matched to a gene. This CDR3 is built from 16 residues. The CDR3 loop is CASSSNLGGTGNGAFF. The CDR3 bases are TGTGCCAGCAGTTCTAATTTGGGGGGGACAGGGAATGGGGCTTTCTTT.

J is TRBJ2-7 and V is TRBV10-3; D uncertain. V was shortened by 3 bases and J by 4 bases, with 22 bases between the two germline ends. The CDR3 has 17 residues. Germline CDR1 reads ENHRY; CDR2 reads SYGVKD. The CDR3 DNA reads as TGTGCCATCAGTGAATTTAGGGAACAGAGCCTCAGATACGAGCAGTACTTC. Protein sequence: CAISEFREQSLRYEQYF.

This clonotype showed up many times. The chain is built from TRBV12-3 or TRBV12-4 and TRBJ1-5, with D maybe TRBD1 (6 bases). The V end was cut by 2 bases, the J end by 1 base, with 18 bases between. This CDR3 comprises 18 residues. The CDR3 reads CASSLRTGSDRSNQPQHF. Here the CDR3 DNA reads TGTGCCAGCAGTTTAAGAACAGGGTCGGATCGGAGCAATCAGCCCCAGCATTTT.

Many counts were recorded for this clonotype. The gene calls are TRBV12-3 or TRBV12-4 and TRBJ2-2; D is possibly TRBD1 (6 bases). Trimming pared 5 bases from V and 6 bases from J, leaving 16 bases between. The CDR3 spans 15 residues. CDR3 nucleotides: TGTGCCAGCAGTCCCATACAGGGCGTCGCCGGGGAGCTGTTTTTT. Translating gives CASSPIQGVAGELFF.

This clonotype was picked up many times. The chain is built from TRBV12-3 or TRBV12-4 and TRBJ1-1, with D hard to call. The CDR3 totals 14 residues. V dropped 6 bases and J dropped 1 base, with 12 bases sitting between them. CDR3 sequence reads: CASSVLLGNTEAFF. In DNA form, the CDR3 reads TGTGCCAGCAGCGTGTTACTCGGGAACACTGAAGCTTTCTTT.

This clonotype occurred many times. The V call is TRBV2, the J call TRBJ2-7; unclear D gene. V was trimmed by 0 bases and J by 0 bases, leaving 12 bases between them. The CDR3 spans 16 residues. The germline V gene encodes CDR1 SNHLY and CDR2 FYNNEI. CDR3 amino acids: CASSEAIGFSSYEQYF. For the CDR3, the DNA is TGTGCCAGCAGTGAAGCAATAGGGTTTTCCTCCTACGAGCAGTACTTC.

V gene TRBV14 combines with J gene TRBJ1-2, with unresolved D. This CDR3 region has 15 residues. The germline gives CDR1 SGHDN, CDR2 FVKESK. V lost 1 base and J 4 bases, leaving 13 bases between the germline ends. The DNA for the CDR3 is TGTGCCAGCAGCCAAGTCAACCGAGGGTCCTATGGCTACACCTTC. Its translation: CASSQVNRGSYGYTF.

This clonotype was picked up many times. The chain has TRBV12-3 or TRBV12-4 and TRBJ1-2; D is uncertain. CDR3 length equals 12 residues. Trimming pared 1 base from V and 7 bases from J, leaving 7 bases between. This CDR3 is CASSLGPGGYTF. The CDR3 DNA is TGTGCCAGCAGTTTAGGACCGGGTGGCTACACCTTC.

This clonotype has at least ten counts. The rearrangement uses TRBV12-3 or TRBV12-4 and TRBJ1-5, with D maybe TRBD1 (5 bases). The V gene lost 4 bases and the J gene lost 5 bases, with 12 bases spanning the gap. The CDR3 is made up of 14 amino acids. The chain's CDR3 is CASSWGGEDQPQHF. CDR3 nucleotides: TGTGCCAGCAGTTGGGGGGGAGAGGATCAGCCCCAGCATTTT.

Ten or more counts support this clonotype. This may be a read error: a much more frequent sequence differs by one nucleotide. The CDR3 is CSARDKVNTEAFF. The CDR3 nucleotides read TGCAGTGCTAGAGATAAGGTGAACACTGAAGCTTTCTTT. This chain joins TRBV20-1 and TRBJ1-1; D unclear. The CDR3 is 13 residues long. V was shortened by 0 bases and J by 0 bases, with 5 bases between the two germline ends. Germline V lookup: CDR1 DFQATT, CDR2 SNEGSKA (reference sequence).

The V gene is TRBV6-1, the J gene TRBJ1-5; D call uncertain. Germline V gene sequence: CDR1 MNHNS, CDR2 SASEGT. This CDR3 region has 14 residues. V was clipped by 8 bases and J by 7 bases, with 18 bases between them. Here the CDR3 reads CASRGSDVRQPQHF. The CDR3 DNA is TGTGCCAGCCGAGGTTCGGACGTGAGACAGCCCCAGCATTTT.

This clonotype was detected once. The rearrangement links TRBV4-2 to TRBJ1-5; tentatively, D is TRBD1 (5 bases). Trimming shortened V by 1 base and J by 4 bases, and 17 bases separated the two germline ends. The germline V gene has CDR1 LGHNA and CDR2 YNFKEQ. The CDR3 runs 17 residues. The CDR3 sequence: CASSQGLSGPTNQPQHF. The CDR3, as DNA: TGTGCCAGCAGCCAAGGTCTCTCAGGGCCCACAAATCAGCCCCAGCATTTT.

This clonotype was seen repeatedly, ten times or more. The gene calls are TRBV10-3 and TRBJ1-1, with D unresolved. The V gene's germline CDR1 is ENHRY and CDR2 SYGVKD. V was pared by 0 bases and J by 0 bases, with 8 bases between. The CDR3 has 15 amino acids. In DNA form, the CDR3 reads TGTGCCATCAGTGAGTCGAACATCATGAACACTGAAGCTTTCTTT. Protein product: CAISESNIMNTEAFF.

This clonotype was observed at least ten times. The chain links TRBV24-1 to TRBJ1-5, with a possible D match to TRBD1 (6 bases). The length of the CDR3 is 16 residues. Germline CDR1 is KGHDR and CDR2 is SFDVKD. Trimming removed 3 bases at V and 0 bases at J, with 11 bases between. The CDR3 DNA reads as TGTGCCACCAGTGATAGGGGGGGGGATAGCAATCAGCCCCAGCATTTT. This encodes CATSDRGGDSNQPQHF.

This clonotype was counted ten times or more. The chain is built from TRBV12-5 and TRBJ1-1; the D is unclear. V lost 3 bases and J lost 1, with 12 bases in between. The CDR3 has 15 amino acids. The germline CDR1 and CDR2 sequences are LGHNT and FRNRAP. In DNA form, the CDR3 reads TGTGCTAGTGGTTTTCCCCAGGAAAAGAACACTGAAGCTTTCTTT. This gives the protein CASGFPQEKNTEAFF.

The V gene is TRBV9, the J gene TRBJ2-7; D gene ambiguous. The CDR3 sequence is 16 residues long. Germline assignment: CDR1 SGDLS and CDR2 YYNGEE. V lost 9 bases and J lost 5, with 27 bases in between. In nucleotides, the CDR3 is TGTGCCACCGAGGAAGACCGTCGCCCCGGGCGGAACGAGCAGTACTTC. It encodes CATEEDRRPGRNEQYF.

In regard to this clonotype: Since a much larger clone is just one base distant, this may be a read error. No conserved phenylalanine or tryptophan is present at the end of the CDR3, so a read error is the likely explanation. The chain is built from TRBV20-1 and TRBJ1-5, with 8 positions matching TRBD1. This CDR3 is built from 15 residues. The J segment lost 4 bases and the V segment lost 3 bases, leaving 8 bases of the junction unmatched. Germline assignment: CDR1 DFQATT and CDR2 SNEGSKA (reference sequence). The CDR3 reads CSASATGGRNQPQHL. DNA of the CDR3: TGCAGTGCTAGTGCTACAGGGGGTCGGAATCAGCCCCAGCATCTT.

This clonotype was counted ten times or more. V is TRBV7-8 and J is TRBJ1-1, with 8 bases identical to TRBD1. After removal of 1 base from V and 6 bases from J, the junction contained 7 bases not matched to a gene. Germline-derived CDR1 and CDR2 are SGHVS and FQNEAQ. This CDR3 has 15 residues. This CDR3 is CASSLDGQGVPEAFF. The CDR3 nucleotides read TGTGCCAGCAGCTTAGATGGACAGGGAGTGCCTGAAGCTTTCTTT.

Comment on this clonotype: At one of its ends the junction is not consistent with the germline gene, which may arise from a read error. The gene calls are TRBV6-5 and TRBJ1-5; D might be TRBD1 (5 bases). CDR3 length: 15 residues. Germline CDR1 is MNHEY and CDR2 is SVGAGI. The CDR3 spells CASCYSGLEEQPQHF. The CDR3 DNA reads as TGTGCCAGCTGTTACTCGGGGCTGGAGGAACAGCCCCAGCATTTT.

This clonotype was seen a handful of times. The chain combines TRBV5-6 with TRBJ2-7; no firm D call. Between the trimmed V and J ends, which lost 5 bases and 3 bases, there was a span of 12 bases. The CDR3 consists of 13 residues. Germline V CDR1 and CDR2: SGHDT, YYEEEE. The CDR3 DNA is TGTGCCAGCAGTTCGCTGGTTCTCTACGAGCAGTACTTC. Residues: CASSSLVLYEQYF.

CDR3 bases: TGCAGTGCTAGAGTCAGCGGCAATCAGCCCCAGCATTTT. Protein sequence: CSARVSGNQPQHF. The J gene is TRBJ1-5, the V gene TRBV20-1, with no clear D. The CDR3 is 13 amino acids. Trimming cost V 1 base and J 2 bases, with 6 bases left between them. Germline CDR1 DFQATT, CDR2 SNEGSKA (reference sequence).

The chain couples TRBV7-9 to TRBJ1-3, with D unclear. Trimming removed 5 bases from V and 7 bases from J, with 15 bases in between. The CDR3 loop spans 14 amino acids. The germline V gene has CDR1 SEHNR and CDR2 FQNEAQ (reference sequence). The CDR3 is CASSPQPGSNTIYF. The CDR3 DNA sequence: TGTGCCAGCAGCCCCCAGCCGGGAAGCAACACCATATATTTT. Based on the CDR3 plus reference TRBV7-9 and TRBJ1-3, the full variable domain is DTGVSQNPRHKITKRGQNVTFRCDPISEHNRLYWYRQTLGQGPEFLTYFQNEAQLEKSRLLSDRFSAERPKGSFSTLEIQRTEQGDSAMYLCASSPQPGSNTIYFGEGSWLTVV.

The chain carries TRBV11-2 and TRBJ2-7, with 7 bases matching TRBD2. CDR3 length: 15 residues. V shed 5 bases, J shed 0 bases, and the junction held 7 bases outside the gene matches. Germline-derived CDR1 and CDR2 are SGHAT and FQNNGV. CDR3 amino acids: CASSPTQRDSYEQYF. CDR3 nucleotides: TGTGCCAGCAGCCCGACCCAGCGGGACTCCTACGAGCAGTACTTC.